The next 20 T cell receptor beta chains were all read from a single sample in a study of cytomegalovirus exposure and HLA in healthy donors. It was with 60 Vbeta and 13 Jbeta primers that the PCR ran. Profiled with immunoSEQ multiplex PCR; TCRdb holds only in-frame clones, not every one. Altogether roughly 200,000 clones are present, approximately 86% being singletons, with the ten largest covering around 0.98%. Sequencing used PBMCs. These receptors all stem from a boy between 2 and 10 years old in good health and CMV-seronegative.

V is TRBV7-8 and J is TRBJ1-2; tentative D call: TRBD1 (5 bases). Trimming removed 1 base from V and 4 bases from J, with 10 bases in between. Germline V lookup: CDR1 SGHVS, CDR2 FQNEAQ. The CDR3 covers 14 residues. The CDR3 nucleotides are TGTGCCAGCAGCTTAGAATCAGGGCTCTATGGCTACACCTTC. Protein product: CASSLESGLYGYTF.

This chain joins TRBV7-9 and TRBJ1-6; maybe TRBD1 (6 bases). The V gene's germline CDR1 is SEHNR and CDR2 FQNEAQ (reference sequence). The CDR3 has 17 amino acids. The V gene lost 1 base and the J gene lost 9 bases, with 19 bases spanning the gap. The CDR3 is CASSLVAQGTLSSPLHF. CDR3 DNA sequence: TGTGCCAGCAGCTTAGTAGCGCAGGGGACCTTGAGTTCACCCCTCCACTTT.

The chain couples TRBV4-1 to TRBJ1-2, with TRBD1 matching over 7 bases. CDR1 is MGHRA, CDR2 YSYEKL, per germline. This CDR3 is built from 18 residues. The V and J ends lost 2 bases and 4 bases, in that order; junction bases with no gene match: 16. The CDR3 is CASSQSFPGTAGGYGYTF. CDR3 coding DNA: TGCGCCAGCAGCCAATCGTTCCCCGGGACAGCCGGGGGCTATGGCTACACCTTC.

This chain uses TRBV6-7 with TRBJ2-7; a weak D match, TRBD2 (6 bases). TRBV6-7 belongs to the ORF category, with a function that is uncertain. Trimming removed 0 bases at V and 5 bases at J, with 26 bases between. The CDR3 consists of 19 residues. The CDR3 DNA follows: TGTGCCAGCAGTTACTCGACCCAGGAGACTAGATTGTGCAGCGACGAGCAGTACTTC. This translates into CASSYSTQETRLCSDEQYF.

This rearrangement joins TRBV19 to TRBJ2-6; a possible D gene is TRBD1 (5 bases). The CDR3 totals 19 residues. The V end lost 4 bases, the J end lost 4 bases, and 23 bases lay between the germline ends. Per the germline V gene, CDR1 is LNHDA and CDR2 is SQIVND (reference sequence). For the CDR3, the DNA is TGTGCCAGTAGTACGTGGACACTACATCCTCGGGCGGGGGCCAACGTCCTGACTTTC. Translation: CASSTWTLHPRAGANVLTF.

Note on this clone: The junction departs from the called germline gene at one end, perhaps through a read error. The CDR3 sequence is CSSSLLAGEGEGAKNIQYF. The CDR3 bases are TGTTCCAGCAGCTTACTCGCGGGAGAGGGGGAGGGAGCCAAAAACATTCAGTACTTC. The chain couples TRBV7-9 to TRBJ2-4; perhaps TRBD2 as D (7 bases). CDR1 and CDR2 (germline): SEHNR, FQNEAQ (reference sequence). This CDR3 is built from 19 residues.

The table lists this clone with a count of one. The rearrangement joins TRBV11-1 to TRBJ2-1; D is unclear. V dropped 1 base and J dropped 7 bases, with 11 bases sitting between them. The CDR3 loop spans 14 amino acids. The germline V gene has CDR1 SGHAT and CDR2 FQDESV (reference sequence). The CDR3 reads CASSLGARSNEQFF. The CDR3 bases are TGTGCCAGCAGCTTAGGGGCACGTTCGAATGAGCAGTTCTTC. The entire variable domain, with the rest obtained from reference TRBV11-1 and TRBJ2-1, is as follows: EAEVAQSPRYKITEKSQAVAFWCDPISGHATLYWYRQILGQGPELLVQFQDESVVDDSQLPKDRFSAERLKGVDSTLKIQPAELGDSAMYLCASSLGARSNEQFFGPGTRLTVL.

This clone has a single count. The chain has TRBV5-8 and TRBJ1-4, with a weak D call TRBD1 (5 bases). This CDR3 has 14 amino acids. Germline-derived CDR1 and CDR2 are SGHTS and YDEGEE. The V gene lost 0 bases and the J gene lost 7 bases, with 10 bases spanning the gap. The CDR3 nucleotides are TGTGCCAGCAGCTTGGAGGGGAGGAGTGAAAAACTGTTTTTT. Its protein product is CASSLEGRSEKLFF.

This chain uses TRBV7-7 with TRBJ2-5; a possible D gene is TRBD1 (5 bases). This CDR3 comprises 15 residues. Germline values: CDR1 SSHAT, CDR2 FNYEAQ (reference sequence). Trimming took 2 bases from V and 5 from J, leaving 15 bases between them. The CDR3 DNA is TGTGCCAGCAGCTTAAACCAGGGAAGGCGGGAGACCCAGTACTTC. Its protein product is CASSLNQGRRETQYF.

In this sample, this clone turned up once. The chain recombines TRBV27 with TRBJ1-5; D is unclear. The CDR3 runs 15 residues. The germline V gene encodes CDR1 MNHEY and CDR2 SMNVEV (reference sequence). The V and J ends lost 2 bases and 4 bases respectively, with 12 bases between them. This chain's CDR3 is CASSLGGSGNQPQHF. The CDR3 nucleotides are TGTGCCAGCAGTTTAGGTGGCAGCGGGAATCAGCCCCAGCATTTT.

V usage is TRBV14 and J usage is TRBJ2-6; no reliable D call. This CDR3 spans 15 amino acids. Trimming took 4 bases from V and 0 from J, leaving 7 bases between them. Germline CDR1 is SGHDN and CDR2 is FVKESK. This CDR3 reads CASSLRGSGANVLTF. The CDR3 DNA reads TGTGCCAGCAGCCTTCGCGGCTCTGGGGCCAACGTCCTGACTTTC. The full variable domain, with the rest looked up from reference TRBV14 and TRBJ2-6, is EAGVTQFPSHSVIEKGQTVTLRCDPISGHDNLYWYRRVMGKEIKFLLHFVKESKQDESGMPNNRFLAERTGGTYSTLKVQPAELEDSGVYFCASSLRGSGANVLTFGAGSRLTVL.

The rearrangement uses TRBV11-2 and TRBJ2-3, with D maybe TRBD1 (6 bases). CDR1 and CDR2 from the germline V gene are SGHAT and FQNNGV. CDR3 length equals 15 residues. Trimming cost V 6 bases and J 2 bases, with 15 bases left between them. The CDR3 region has the DNA TGTGCCAGCAGGGAAACCAGGGGTGTCACAGATACGCAGTATTTT. Amino acid sequence: CASRETRGVTDTQYF.

The chain links TRBV15 to TRBJ2-2, with TRBD1 matching 9 bases. Per germline, CDR1 LNHNV and CDR2 YYDKDF (reference sequence). J was trimmed by 1 base and V by 0 bases; bases with no gene match: 3. This CDR3 has 17 amino acids. The DNA of the CDR3 is TGTGCCACCAGCAGAGATTGGGGACAGGGGAACACCGGGGAGCTGTTTTTT. Translating gives CATSRDWGQGNTGELFF.

This sequence joins TRBV7-2 and TRBJ1-6, with D possibly TRBD1 on 6 matching bases. V was clipped by 1 base and J by 4 bases, with 8 bases between them. Germline V gene sequence: CDR1 SGHTA, CDR2 FQGNSA. The CDR3 loop spans 15 amino acids. CDR3 in amino acids: CASSLGGHYNSPLHF. In DNA, the CDR3 is TGTGCCAGCAGCTTAGGGGGACATTATAATTCACCCCTCCACTTT.

The genes are TRBV29-1 and TRBJ1-2, with 9 bases matching TRBD1. V shed 4 bases and J 7 bases; nucleotides not matched to a gene: 10. This CDR3 spans 14 amino acids. CDR1 is SQVTM, CDR2 ANQGSEA, per germline. The CDR3 sequence is CSVVPGQGGSGYTF. DNA for the CDR3: TGCAGCGTTGTTCCGGGACAGGGTGGTAGTGGCTACACCTTC.

The chain joins TRBV5-4 to TRBJ2-5; 7 bases line up with TRBD1. Germline V gene sequence: CDR1 SGHNT, CDR2 YYREEE (reference sequence). The V and J ends lost 2 bases and 5 bases, in that order; junction bases with no gene match: 15. The CDR3 contains 17 residues. Written as DNA, the CDR3 is TGTGCCAGCAGCTTTGGGACAGCTATCGATCTTGGGGAGACCCAGTACTTC. This encodes CASSFGTAIDLGETQYF.

The chain recombines TRBV6-1 with TRBJ2-5; 8 bases are shared with TRBD1. The last part of the DNA fits TRBJ2-7 better; the J call may be wrong. The CDR3 totals 15 residues. Per the germline V gene, CDR1 is MNHNS and CDR2 is SASEGT. CDR3 DNA sequence: TGTGCCAGCAGTAATCCGGGACAGGCTCCCTACGAGCAGTACTTC. This codes for CASSNPGQAPYEQYF.

The chain uses TRBV28 and TRBJ2-5; D uncertain. The CDR3 totals 14 residues. Germline CDR1 reads MDHEN; CDR2 reads SYDVKM. V lost 2 bases and J 5 bases, leaving 12 bases between the germline ends. The CDR3 sequence: CASSLVHPGETQYF. For the CDR3, the DNA is TGTGCCAGCAGTTTAGTGCACCCCGGGGAGACCCAGTACTTC. Full variable domain (outside the CDR3, taken from reference TRBV28 and TRBJ2-5): DVKVTQSSRYLVKRTGEKVFLECVQDMDHENMFWYRQDPGLGLRLIYFSYDVKMKEKGDIPEGYSVSREKKERFSLILESASTNQTSMYLCASSLVHPGETQYFGPGTRLLVL.

The rearrangement links TRBV10-2 to TRBJ2-5; 8 bases map to TRBD2. The CDR3 is 16 amino acids. Looked up from germline, CDR1 is WSHSY and CDR2 is SAAADI. The V gene end was trimmed by 6 bases and the J gene end by 7 bases; junction bases not matched to a gene: 16. CDR3 DNA: TGCGCCAGCAGAGGCCAGAGCGGGGGCCCCACCGGGACCCAGTACTTC. It is translated as CASRGQSGGPTGTQYF.

The genes are TRBV18 and TRBJ1-1, with a possible D match to TRBD1 (5 bases). Germline V CDR1 and CDR2: KGHSH, LQKENI. The CDR3 consists of 11 residues. The V and J ends lost 4 bases and 8 bases respectively, with 8 bases between them. CDR3 region: CASSQGPEAFF. The CDR3 coding sequence is TGTGCCAGCTCACAGGGGCCAGAAGCTTTCTTT.